The entry below gives a single T cell receptor beta chain sequence along with its context. Its antigen is currently not known. No much larger clone is present one base from it, and per-base qualities are unavailable. These data are taken from a study of blood T cell repertoires in COVID-19 (dated by TCRdb to 2018 to 2021). Some background on the complete study: Samples from collaborators originated in the United States, Italy and Spain and spanned both the acute and convalescent phases of COVID-19. Deeply sampled blood TCRbeta repertoires from subjects exposed to, actively infected with, or recovered from COVID-19 were included in the dataset. The prospective study material was composed of cDNA or gDNA derived from T cells, B-cell-depleted T cells, or PBMCs. The repertoires were released in a freely available public database intended as a resource for research on the immune response to SARS-CoV-2. A de-identified subject ID, COVID-19 status, age in years and sex were almost always included in the sample metadata. HLA class I and class II types, where available, came from metadata supplied by the sample provider rather than from assay-based typing. Samples came from the ongoing ImmuneRACE study (first 160 participants) plus 1,254 subjects from 6 global collaborators. Summary of the overall study and its limitations: How much clinical and demographic metadata was included differed by source and by participant, and the metadata was provided uncurated.

TCRbeta CDR3 regions were amplified from genomic DNA using the immunoSEQ Assay, a bias-controlled multiplex PCR. Per the authors' processing: Within the assay, amplification of reference gene primers was used to estimate how many nucleated cells each sample contained. To quantify the absolute abundance of each unique TCRbeta CDR3 rearrangement, sequence reads were collapsed and filtered. For each sample, productive Simpson clonality was calculated as the square root of Simpson's diversity index over productive rearrangements. TCRdb re-hosts the immuneACCESS table, in-frame sequences only. Its copies lack some clones; in the studies checked, an unresolved V gene accounts for under half of them, and the cause for the rest is not known. V and J calls plus clone size are reproduced from that table; the DNA served to infer D and trimming. This sample holds under 200,000 clones; about four fifths were observed only once. The ten largest clones represent over 2% of the sample.

The collaborating institutions used their own protocols to collect whole blood in K2EDTA tubes. Collaborator samples were shipped for TCRbeta analysis as frozen whole blood, isolated PBMCs, or DNA extracted from either sample type. Spanning cysteine to phenylalanine, the CDR3 consists of 14 amino acids. Kept here is only the CDR3 DNA, which spans 42 bases and is read in frame from base 1. CDR1 and CDR2 are drawn from the germline V gene: SQVTM, ANQGSEA. Trimming removed 7 bases from V and 3 bases from J; the gene matches leave 10 bases unexplained. The chain is made from TRBV29-1 and TRBJ1-1; 8 of the junction bases match TRBD1. The sequenced sample consisted of peripheral blood. This TCR derives from a woman at least 80 years old with acute or convalescent COVID-19. In nucleotide form, the sequence is TGCAGCGCCGGTGGACAGGGCTGGGACACTGAAGCTTTCTTT. The translation is CSAGGQGWDTEAFF.